These 13 T cell receptor beta chains originate from one sample sequenced in a study of blood T cells in healthy people across ages (dated by TCRdb to 2013 to 2016). Library generation was performed with 5' RACE. The data were produced on an Illumina HiSeq 2500. The second PCR ran for about 7 to 11 cycles and used a J-beta primer mix along with a sample-barcoded 5' primer. Starting from the raw public reads, TCRdb applied fastp trimming at Q25, assembled clones with MiXCR and retained in-frame beta chains. Here each entry gathers all rows of one CDR3 protein and keeps the most common genes and DNA. In this sample the table shows some 710,000 distinct CDR3 sequences, less than 60% of which occur a single time. The biggest ten clones account for roughly 18% of the sample. Sequencing used blood. These TCRs come from a man older than 75 in good health.

Worth noting for this clonotype: Since a much larger clone is just one base distant, this may be a read error. The chain combines TRBV27 with TRBJ2-7; 9 bases map to TRBD2. CDR1 and CDR2 from the germline V gene are MNHEY and SMNVEV (reference sequence). The CDR3 extends over 14 amino acids. The CDR3 region is CASGLAGVDYEQYF. CDR3 sequence (DNA): TGTGCCAGCGGTTTAGCGGGAGTGGACTACGAGCAGTACTTC.

J is TRBJ2-1 and V is TRBV20-1; tentatively, D is TRBD1 or TRBD2 (5 bases each). Trimming left V 3 bases short and J 0 bases short, with 9 bases between. The CDR3 runs 14 residues. The germline V gene has CDR1 DFQATT and CDR2 SNEGSKA (reference sequence). The CDR3 nucleotides read TGCAGTGCTAGTGGGACGAGCTCCTACAATGAGCAGTTCTTC. This translates into CSASGTSSYNEQFF.

This clonotype has a handful of counts. V and J are TRBV20-1 and TRBJ2-4; TRBD2 is a possible D gene (5 bases). Germline V gene data show CDR1 as DFQATT and CDR2 as SNEGSKA (reference sequence). The length of the CDR3 is 15 residues. V was clipped by 0 bases and J by 0 bases, with 9 bases between them. The CDR3 here is CSARESGLAKNIQYF. The CDR3 bases are TGCAGTGCTAGAGAGAGCGGCCTAGCCAAAAACATTCAGTACTTC.

The chain combines TRBV7-3 with TRBJ2-1; either TRBD1 or TRBD2 may supply D (5 bases each). CDR1 is SGHTA and CDR2 is FQGTGA in the germline V gene. Between the trimmed V and J ends, which lost 2 bases and 0 bases, there was a span of 20 bases. This CDR3 spans 19 amino acids. CDR3 region: CASSLGSWGGLGSYNEQFF. CDR3 coding DNA: TGTGCCAGCAGCTTAGGGTCATGGGGCGGGTTAGGCTCCTACAATGAGCAGTTCTTC.

The chain carries TRBV20-1 and TRBJ2-1; 10 positions match TRBD2. The CDR3 has 14 amino acids. Germline trimming cut 6 bases from V and 7 bases from J; bases unmatched to any gene: 9. The germline gives CDR1 DFQATT, CDR2 SNEGSKA (reference sequence). The CDR3 loop is CSAVPSGSANEQFF. CDR3 DNA: TGCAGTGCAGTACCTAGCGGGAGTGCAAATGAGCAGTTCTTC.

Concerning this clonotype itself: Given a much more abundant clone one base away, this may be a read error. The J gene is TRBJ2-1, the V gene TRBV18; 7 bases align to TRBD2. This CDR3 has 17 amino acids. V was pared by 8 bases and J by 6 bases, with 19 bases of the junction left unmatched. Germline V gives CDR1 KGHSH, CDR2 LQKENI. The CDR3 bases are TGTGCCAGCACATCGACGCACACGGGAGGTAACGGCAATGAGCAGTTCTTC. Translated, it gives CASTSTHTGGNGNEQFF.

V gene TRBV4-1 combines with J gene TRBJ2-3; maybe TRBD2 (6 bases). The CDR3 extends over 14 amino acids. Trimming shortened V by 3 bases and J by 4 bases, and 11 bases separated the two germline ends. CDR1 and CDR2 from the germline V gene are MGHRA and YSYEKL. CDR3 amino acids: CASSQDLAADTQYF. CDR3 nucleotide sequence: TGCGCCAGCAGCCAGGACTTAGCGGCAGATACGCAGTATTTT.

Concerning this clonotype itself: One base away lies a much larger clone, so this may be a sequencing read error. The rearrangement links TRBV10-3 to TRBJ2-1, with D perhaps being TRBD1 or TRBD2 (5 bases each). The J call may be wrong; the DNA end is better matched by TRBJ2-7. Germline assignment: CDR1 ENHRY and CDR2 SYGVKD. The CDR3 has 15 amino acids. The CDR3 protein is CATSESGTDYNEQYF. The CDR3 DNA sequence: TGTGCCACCAGTGAGTCCGGGACGGATTACAATGAGCAGTACTTC.

In regard to this clonotype: A much more abundant neighbour one base away suggests this may be a read error. J is TRBJ2-3 and V is TRBV12-3 or TRBV12-4; maybe TRBD1 (6 bases). V lost 8 bases and J lost 0, with 12 bases in between. This CDR3 region has 14 residues. This CDR3 is CASRGGSSTDTQYF. As DNA, the CDR3 is TGTGCCAGCCGTGGGGGCAGCAGCACAGATACGCAGTATTTT.

This sequence joins TRBV7-2 and TRBJ1-2; 8 positions agree with TRBD1. The V gene end was trimmed by 3 bases and the J gene end by 1 base; junction bases not matched to a gene: 16. This CDR3 is built from 19 residues. Per the germline V gene, CDR1 is SGHTA and CDR2 is FQGNSA. In DNA, the CDR3 is TGTGCCAGCAGCTTCTCACCCGCAGGGGGCCTTCAGGATAACTATGGCTACACCTTC. Translating gives CASSFSPAGGLQDNYGYTF. The full variable domain, with the rest looked up from reference TRBV7-2 and TRBJ1-2, is GAGVSQSPSNKVTEKGKDVELRCDPISGHTALYWYRQSLGQGLEFLIYFQGNSAPDKSGLPSDRFSAERTGGSVSTLTIQRTQQEDSAVYLCASSFSPAGGLQDNYGYTFGSGTRLTVV.

This clonotype has just a few counts. The chain employs TRBV12-3 or TRBV12-4 and TRBJ2-7; no definite D call. The CDR3 consists of 13 residues. V dropped 4 bases and J dropped 1 base, with 8 bases sitting between them. The CDR3 DNA reads TGTGCCAGCAGTTGGAGAGGTTCCTACGAGCAGTACTTC. Protein: CASSWRGSYEQYF.

The chain joins TRBV12-3 or TRBV12-4 to TRBJ1-1, with a possible D match to TRBD1 (5 bases). The V gene lost 2 bases and the J gene lost 1 base, with 11 bases spanning the gap. This CDR3 region has 15 residues. The CDR3 nucleotides are TGTGCCAGCAGTTTACGTGTTGGGGGGAACACTGAAGCTTTCTTT. Translating gives CASSLRVGGNTEAFF.

V gene TRBV10-3 combines with J gene TRBJ2-7, with 9 bases lining up with TRBD1. The CDR3 covers 14 residues. The V segment lost 6 bases and the J segment 2 bases; nucleotides outside the gene matches: 5. Germline lookup yields CDR1 ENHRY and CDR2 SYGVKD. CDR3 loop: CAISWTGAAYEQYF. In DNA form, the CDR3 reads TGTGCCATCAGCTGGACAGGGGCGGCCTACGAGCAGTACTTC.